The rows below give T cell receptor beta chains drawn from one sample of a study of cytomegalovirus exposure and HLA in healthy donors. The table came from immunoSEQ multiplex PCR; TCRdb's copy has only in-frame clones and leaves some out. The table has some 120,000 clones, under 90% seen once. Sequencing input: PBMCs. The receptors were gathered from a young woman in good health and CMV-seronegative. Both conserved end residues are part of each CDR3. Fields, in order: D gene, J gene, clone size, V gene, CDR3 protein, CDR3 DNA. The D gene is left open where the match is weak. Size is stated for part of the rows, as once, few or many counts, or as a class when the clone is expanded.

>NA|TRBJ1-1|NA|TRBV5-8
CASSLARERAFF
TGTGCCAGCAGCTTGGCGAGGGAGAGGGCTTTCTTT
>TRBD2|TRBJ2-7|NA|TRBV5-1
CASTSSGDYEQYF
TGCGCCAGCACCTCTAGCGGGGACTACGAGCAGTACTTC
>TRBD2|TRBJ2-2|NA|TRBV14
CASSHQGVGLAANTGELFF
TGTGCCAGCAGCCACCAGGGGGTCGGACTAGCGGCGAACACCGGGGAGCTGTTTTTT
>NA|TRBJ1-2|NA|TRBV23-1
CASSQSPGRSDYGYTF
TGCGCCAGCAGTCAATCGCCCGGGAGATCCGACTATGGCTACACCTTC
>TRBD1|TRBJ1-2|NA|TRBV7-9
CSSSLVDRAAGYTF
TGTTCCAGCAGCTTGGTGGACAGGGCGGCTGGCTACACCTTC
>NA|TRBJ1-1|NA|TRBV6-5
CASSQKGGTEAFF
TGTGCCAGCAGTCAGAAGGGGGGGACTGAAGCTTTCTTT
>TRBD1|TRBJ1-1|NA|TRBV7-9
CASSSAGWDRGREAFF
TGTGCCAGCAGCTCCGCAGGATGGGACAGGGGGCGCGAGGCTTTCTTT
>NA|TRBJ2-7|NA|TRBV5-1
CASSLVVGPGYEQYF
TGCGCCAGCAGCTTGGTGGTAGGGCCAGGGTACGAGCAGTACTTC
>TRBD2|TRBJ2-1|NA|TRBV9
CASSPTRGRDFYNEQFF
TGTGCCAGCAGCCCCACGCGCGGGAGGGATTTCTACAATGAGCAGTTCTTC
>NA|TRBJ2-1|NA|TRBV27
CASSLYLQGSHEQFF
TGTGCCAGCAGTTTATATTTACAGGGTTCCCATGAGCAGTTCTTC
>TRBD1|TRBJ2-7|NA|TRBV6-1
CATQPPGTAYEQYF
TGTGCCACCCAACCTCCTGGGACAGCGTACGAGCAGTACTTC
>TRBD1|TRBJ2-5|NA|TRBV6-1
CASSLQTGTVGTQYF
TGTGCCAGCAGTCTTCAGACAGGGACAGTCGGGACCCAGTACTTC
>TRBD2|TRBJ2-2|NA|TRBV6-4
CASSDRTSGYTGELFF
TGTGCCAGCAGTGACCGGACTAGCGGGTACACCGGGGAGCTGTTTTTT
>NA|TRBJ1-4|NA|TRBV29-1
CSVEVRQNEKLFF
TGCAGCGTTGAGGTCAGACAGAATGAAAAACTGTTTTTT
>NA|TRBJ2-5|NA|TRBV15
CATSREQGIQETQYF
TGTGCCACCAGCAGAGAGCAGGGGATACAAGAGACCCAGTACTTC
>NA|TRBJ2-2|NA|TRBV28
CASSTKWQAPNTGELFF
TGTGCCAGCAGCACCAAGTGGCAGGCGCCAAACACCGGGGAGCTGTTTTTT
>TRBD2|TRBJ2-7|NA|TRBV18
CASSPSTSGAYEQYF
TGTGCCAGCTCACCTTCGACTAGCGGGGCCTACGAGCAGTACTTC
>TRBD1|TRBJ2-2|NA|TRBV19
CASSIRTGLQGNTGELFF
TGTGCCAGTAGTATTAGGACAGGGCTACAGGGCAACACCGGGGAGCTGTTTTTT
>NA|TRBJ1-6|NA|TRBV12-2
CASRLACGFPGHVGSPLHF
TGTGCAAGTCGCTTAGCGTGTGGTTTTCCGGGACATGTCGGTTCACCCCTCCACTTT
>NA|TRBJ1-4|NA|TRBV7-9
CASSLVTTGLGEKLFF
TGTGCCAGCAGCTTAGTAACCACAGGGCTGGGGGAAAAACTGTTTTTT
>NA|TRBJ2-6|medium-sized|TRBV4-3
CASSQDVSAGANVLTF
TGCGCCAGCAGCCAAGATGTCTCAGCTGGGGCCAACGTCCTGACTTTC
>NA|TRBJ2-1|NA|TRBV6-1
CASSEGGLAAEQFF
TGTGCCAGCAGTGAAGGGGGGTTAGCGGCCGAGCAGTTCTTC
>TRBD2|TRBJ2-7|NA|TRBV28
CASTLGGGGTYEQYF
TGTGCCAGCACCCTTGGGGGGGGAGGCACCTACGAGCAGTACTTC
>TRBD1|TRBJ1-2|NA|TRBV7-9
CASSLGTGDYGYTF
TGTGCCAGCAGCTTAGGGACAGGGGACTATGGCTACACCTTC
>NA|TRBJ1-5|NA|TRBV28
CASSLGIGTSNQPQHF
TGTGCCAGCAGTTTAGGTATCGGGACATCTAATCAGCCCCAGCATTTT
>TRBD1|TRBJ2-2|NA|TRBV14
CAFHRGQGTGELFF
TGTGCCTTTCACAGGGGACAAGGGACCGGGGAGCTGTTTTTT
>NA|TRBJ2-2|few|TRBV7-9
CASSLVRQATGELFF
TGTGCCAGCAGCTTAGTGAGACAAGCCACCGGGGAGCTGTTTTTT
>NA|TRBJ2-4|NA|TRBV23-1
CASSQTGARGAKNIQYF
TGCGCCAGCAGTCAAACCGGGGCCCGGGGGGCCAAAAACATTCAGTACTTC
>TRBD1|TRBJ2-5|few|TRBV28
CASSLYSGTAQETQYF
TGTGCCAGCAGTCTATACTCCGGGACAGCACAAGAGACCCAGTACTTC
>NA|TRBJ2-2|NA|TRBV6-1
CASSALGGNTGELFF
TGTGCCAGCAGTGCGCTCGGTGGGAACACCGGGGAGCTGTTTTTT
>NA|TRBJ1-1|NA|TRBV13
CASSLAPGQAEAFF
TGTGCCAGCAGCTTAGCCCCAGGGCAAGCTGAAGCTTTCTTT
>NA|TRBJ2-2|NA|TRBV11-2
CASSLGSSYAGELFF
TGTGCCAGCAGCTTAGGCTCGAGCTACGCCGGGGAGCTGTTTTTT
>TRBD1|TRBJ1-5|NA|TRBV4-1
CASSPGQENQPQHF
TGCGCCAGCAGCCCGGGACAGGAGAATCAGCCCCAGCATTTT
>TRBD2|TRBJ2-7|once|TRBV15
CATDGGRAYEQYF
TGTGCCACCGATGGCGGGAGGGCATACGAGCAGTACTTC
>NA|TRBJ2-2|NA|TRBV29-1
CSVSNRVTGELFF
TGCAGCGTTAGTAACAGGGTCACCGGGGAGCTGTTTTTT
>TRBD1|TRBJ2-1|few|TRBV5-1
CASSATGLNEQFF
TGCGCCAGCAGCGCGACAGGGTTAAATGAGCAGTTCTTC
>NA|TRBJ1-2|NA|TRBV30
CAWSGTDSPDYGYTF
TGTGCCTGGAGTGGGACAGACTCCCCCGACTATGGCTACACCTTC
>TRBD2|TRBJ2-7|NA|TRBV13
CASSLSVQLAGNDEQYF
TGTGCCAGCAGCTTATCTGTTCAACTAGCGGGAAATGACGAGCAGTACTTC
>TRBD1|TRBJ2-3|few|TRBV5-6
CATNDRAGDTQYF
TGTGCCACCAACGACAGGGCTGGGGATACGCAGTATTTT
>TRBD2|TRBJ2-5|once|TRBV5-1
CASIGSEASGSQPIQETQYF
TGCGCCAGCATCGGGTCCGAGGCTAGCGGGAGTCAACCAATCCAAGAGACCCAGTACTTC
>TRBD2|TRBJ2-5|once|TRBV19
CATSWGLARTKETQYF
TGTGCCACCAGTTGGGGACTAGCTAGAACCAAAGAGACCCAGTACTTC
>NA|TRBJ2-5|NA|TRBV5-1
CASSHTSSQETQYF
TGCGCCAGCAGCCATACTAGCAGCCAAGAGACCCAGTACTTC
>NA|TRBJ2-1|NA|TRBV9
CASSVVDSINEQFF
TGTGCCAGCAGCGTAGTCGACTCCATCAATGAGCAGTTCTTC
>NA|TRBJ1-2|NA|TRBV30
CAWSVRDDNGYTF
TGTGCCTGGAGTGTACGTGACGACAATGGCTACACCTTC
>TRBD1|TRBJ2-6|NA|TRBV19
CASTAGGTGANVLTF
TGTGCCAGTACCGCAGGGGGAACGGGGGCCAACGTCCTGACTTTC
>NA|TRBJ1-4|NA|TRBV6-5
CASRGHLATNEKLFF
TGTGCCAGCAGGGGACACCTTGCAACTAATGAAAAACTGTTTTTT
>TRBD1|TRBJ2-7|NA|TRBV6-1
CASSELKVTGAYEQYF
TGTGCCAGCAGTGAATTGAAGGTAACAGGGGCCTACGAGCAGTACTTC
>NA|TRBJ2-1|NA|TRBV5-1
CASSLRGTYNEQFF
TGCGCCAGCAGCTTGCGGGGGACTTACAATGAGCAGTTCTTC
>NA|TRBJ2-7|NA|TRBV10-3
CAISTGEAEQYF
TGTGCCATCAGTACAGGGGAGGCCGAGCAGTACTTC
>NA|TRBJ1-1|NA|TRBV6-5
CASSYSGRNTEAFF
TGTGCCAGCAGTTACTCTGGCAGAAACACTGAAGCTTTCTTT
>TRBD1|TRBJ2-7|NA|TRBV11-2
CASSLEGTGLYEQYF
TGTGCCAGCAGCTTAGAGGGGACAGGGTTGTACGAGCAGTACTTC
>NA|TRBJ2-1|NA|TRBV7-6
CASSLANSFSGAYNEQFF
TGTGCCAGCAGCTTAGCGAATTCTTTCAGCGGCGCCTACAATGAGCAGTTCTTC
>NA|TRBJ2-7|NA|TRBV5-1
CASSLSLAGEQYF
TGCGCCAGCAGCTTGTCCCTAGCCGGCGAGCAGTACTTC
>TRBD2|TRBJ2-3|once|TRBV18
CASSPIRGLAGVVTDTQYF
TGTGCCAGCTCACCAATAAGGGGACTAGCGGGAGTTGTGACAGATACGCAGTATTTT
>NA|TRBJ2-1|NA|TRBV11-3
CASSRSRGGDNEQFF
TGTGCCAGCAGCCGGTCGAGGGGGGGGGACAATGAGCAGTTCTTC